This TCR beta chain was profiled in a study of regulatory T cells in long-lasting Graves disease (dated by TCRdb to the early 2020s). With respect to the entire study: In the newly diagnosed Graves' disease group, patients had been taking antithyroid drugs for less than 3 months. TCR sequencing covered about 13 persistent and 20 newly diagnosed Graves' disease patients, some 35 samples in total. Peripheral blood TCR sequencing and RNA sequencing compared persistent Graves' disease patients with newly diagnosed Graves' disease patients. The study was conducted in China and was registered as a clinical trial.

This specimen's time point label, interpreted: newly diagnosed GD, antithyroid drugs for less than 3 months. For both TCR sequencing and RNA sequencing, RNA was extracted from PBMCs using TRIzol. Graves' disease was diagnosed according to American Thyroid Association guidelines. Patients were recruited from an endocrinology department in Xi'an, China. From each patient, 8 to 10 milliliters of peripheral blood was collected into an EDTA anticoagulant tube. Ficoll Paque Plus density gradient separation was used to isolate PBMCs, and no further T cell sorting was performed. An Agilent 2100 Bioanalyzer and agarose gel were used to check RNA quality, while a NanoDrop 2000 measured RNA concentration. This clonotype was seen repeatedly, ten times or more. Its antigen is unknown. Base-call qualities are not available, and no considerably larger clone is one nucleotide away. Results the study describes overall, beyond this receptor: Only the TCR beta chain was sequenced and analyzed. A larger number of public clonotypes was shared among persistent patients (under 3,000) than among newly diagnosed patients (approximately 1,000). Lower TCR Shannon entropy and fewer highly expanded clones were observed in persistent Graves' disease patients than in newly diagnosed patients, which suggested clonal expansion. The study examined only peripheral blood because the primary lesion, thyroid tissue, could not be accessed. The authors noted that the small sample size was a limitation that may lower accuracy.

The method behind the library was multiplex PCR. TCRdb lists the instrument as Illumina HiSeq 4000. iRepertoire HTBI primers and Arm-PCR amplification of CDR3 regions were used to construct TCR beta libraries. PCR products were gel purified before sequencing. Per the source publication's procedure: Gene usage analysis of CDR3 amino acid clonotypes used the approximately 62 TRBV and 14 TRBJ segments found across samples. Filtered high-quality paired reads were merged into contigs using COPE and FqMerger. Contigs were aligned with BLAST to IMGT TRBV, TRBD and TRBJ reference genes, and CDR3 was defined per IMGT. Any clonotype with a frequency above 0.1% was counted as a highly expanded clone. Shannon entropy was used to measure repertoire diversity, and the Gini coefficient was used to measure V-J evenness. Public clonotypes were defined as clonotypes shared by more than one individual. The public reads were reprocessed in TCRdb via fastp at Q25 and MiXCR, keeping in-frame beta chains. All rows with the same CDR3 protein become a single entry with the most common DNA and genes. The V and J calls and clone size come from TCRdb's table, not from the authors' own analysis. This sample holds fewer than 550,000 distinct CDR3 sequences; roughly 15% were observed only once. Around a quarter of the sample goes to the ten largest clones.

This sample also appeared in a second study, on T cells in Graves' hyperthyroidism and ophthalmopathy. As the second paper documents: A patient counted as having stable Graves' hyperthyroidism if no progression to ophthalmopathy occurred over 18 months of follow-up. The hyperthyroidism patients were between 18 and 65 years old and newly diagnosed, with a disease duration of less than 2 months. Patients with uncontrolled infections, other autoimmune diseases, pregnancy or lactation were excluded. Diagnoses relied on clinical symptoms, serum thyroxine and TRAb, thyroid ultrasound and orbital computed tomography. A first-round RT-PCR of the TCR CDR3 used the HTBI primer set with the Qiagen OneStep RT-PCR kit. Most expanded thyroid clonotypes (frequency above 0.001) were also detected in blood, a finding suggesting that blood repertoires may reflect thyroid immune responses. A 13 V-J signature model separated ophthalmopathy from stable hyperthyroidism, with approximately 86% sensitivity and approximately 81% specificity in cross-validation and 80%/75% in testing. In validation, the model predicted progression to ophthalmopathy with 60% to 71% sensitivity and less than 75% specificity, a median of around 6.6 months before onset. To identify distinguishing TCR V-J signatures, a discovery cohort of 90 to 100 patients was used, comprising under 45 with Graves' ophthalmopathy and approximately 58 with stable Graves' hyperthyroidism. Prospective prediction of ophthalmopathy was tested in an independent validation cohort of approximately 18 hyperthyroidism patients and 15 to 17 patients who later progressed to ophthalmopathy. For training and testing, the 80 to 100 patients in the discovery cohort were randomly divided in a 7:3 ratio. In several Graves' hyperthyroidism patients, the study also compared T-cell repertoires from thyroid tissue with T-cell repertoires from blood. Following sampling, methimazole starting at 30 mg daily was given to hyperthyroidism patients, and high-dose intravenous methylprednisolone was given to ophthalmopathy patients. Libraries were constructed in a second round of multiplex PCR, after which size selection and purification were performed. Libraries were sequenced paired-end with 100 bp reads on an Illumina HiSeq2000. SOAPnuke was used to process the raw data, with reads discarded if the reads contained adapters or uncalled bases, had a mean Phred below 15, or lacked an exact constant-primer or identifier match. COPE v1.2.5 was used to merge high-quality paired reads, and clonotypes were defined as unique nucleotide sequences. Clonotypes were aligned to IMGT TRBV, TRBD and TRBJ reference segments using MiTCR v1.1. Analysis was restricted to V-J combinations with a frequency above 0.0001, which covered just over 98% of repertoires. A TCS score was defined as the ratio of F50 (clonal expansion) to E x V (chaos), with BLOSUM62-based TCRdist applied between CDR3 peptides within each V-J. Welch's t-statistics and random forest reduced fewer than 550 V-J features to roughly 13, which were used in a naive Bayes classifier (R e1071). Sample size was not statistically predetermined, and investigators were not blinded to group allocation. According to the paper, TCR Vbeta CDR3 sequencing was carried out on approximately 140 peripheral blood samples, which came from approximately 43 ophthalmopathy, 70 to 80 hyperthyroidism and approximately 17 progressor patients.

This clonotype originated in a middle-aged woman with Graves disease. Donor details come from another sample of the same person, matched by shared clones. Sequenced here: peripheral blood mononuclear cells (PBMCs), sampled at new diagnosis, from a patient treated with antithyroid drugs.

The CDR3 in this case is CASNPDRTSSDTQYF. The DNA sequence is given as TGTGCCAGCAATCCTGACAGGACCTCTTCAGATACGCAGTATTTT. The rearranged chain carries TRBV12-3 or TRBV12-4 and TRBJ2-3, and possibly TRBD1, on 6 matching bases. The trim is 7 bases for V and 4 bases for J, with a gap of 18 bases between the germline ends. Inclusive of the bounding cysteine and phenylalanine, the CDR3 is 15 residues long. Only the CDR3 portion is preserved as DNA: 45 bases, with reading frame beginning at the first base.